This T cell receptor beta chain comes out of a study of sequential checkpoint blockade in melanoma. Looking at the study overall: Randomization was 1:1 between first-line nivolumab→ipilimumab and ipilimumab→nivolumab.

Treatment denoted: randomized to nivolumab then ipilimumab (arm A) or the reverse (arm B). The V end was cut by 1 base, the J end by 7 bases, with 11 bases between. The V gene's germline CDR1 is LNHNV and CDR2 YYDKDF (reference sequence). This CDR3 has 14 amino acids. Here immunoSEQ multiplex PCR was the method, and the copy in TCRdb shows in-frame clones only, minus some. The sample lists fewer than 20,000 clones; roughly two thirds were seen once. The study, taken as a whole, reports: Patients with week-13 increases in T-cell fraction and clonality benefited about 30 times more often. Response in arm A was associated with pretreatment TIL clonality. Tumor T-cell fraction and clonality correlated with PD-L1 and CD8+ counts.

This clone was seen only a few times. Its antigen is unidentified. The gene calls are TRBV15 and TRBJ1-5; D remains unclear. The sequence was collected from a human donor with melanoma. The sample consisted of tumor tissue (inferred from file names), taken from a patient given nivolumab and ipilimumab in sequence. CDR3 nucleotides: TGTGCCACCAGCAGAGGACCCGTGGGGCAGCCCCAGCATTTT. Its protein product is CATSRGPVGQPQHF.